This is a list of T cell receptor beta chains from one sample in a study of T-cell memory formation after mild COVID-19. TCRdb used MiXCR to reprocess the 5' RACE reads, holding one entry per CDR3 protein. Of some 450,000 distinct CDR3 sequences listed, 20% are singletons. Sequencing input: PBMCs or a T cell subset sorted from them (not recorded which). These receptors were taken from an adult woman who had mild COVID-19 (a few samples of this study predate the infection). Cell type and time point are not known. Both conserved end residues are part of each CDR3. Fields, in order: J gene, V gene, D gene, clone size, CDR3 DNA, CDR3 protein. A D gene is named only where the DNA matches it firmly. Size values are once, few and many counts, or a class for expanded clones, and some rows have none.

J: TRBJ2-3; V: TRBV7-3; D: NA; size: few; DNA: TGTGCCAGCAGCGGGGGGGCAGGGGCTACAGATACGCAGTATTTT; CDR3: CASSGGAGATDTQYF
J: TRBJ2-1; V: TRBV24-1; D: NA; size: few; DNA: TGTGCCACCAGCTGGAGGGGGAATGAGCAGTTCTTC; CDR3: CATSWRGNEQFF
J: TRBJ2-7; V: TRBV4-3; D: NA; size: few; DNA: TGCGCCAGCAGCCAATATGGTCCCCCCTACGAGCAGTACTTC; CDR3: CASSQYGPPYEQYF
J: TRBJ2-1; V: TRBV9; D: TRBD2; size: few; DNA: TGTGCCAGCAGCGCGTCCGGGACTAGCTACGGGGGTGAGCAGTTCTTC; CDR3: CASSASGTSYGGEQFF
J: TRBJ2-3; V: TRBV5-1; D: NA; size: few; DNA: TGCGCCAGCAGCTTCTCCTTTAGCGGTAGCACAGATACGCAGTATTTT; CDR3: CASSFSFSGSTDTQYF
J: TRBJ2-2; V: TRBV5-1; D: NA; size: few; DNA: TGCGCCAGCAGCCCAGGACTGGAATCTTCGACCGGGGAGCTGTTTTTT; CDR3: CASSPGLESSTGELFF
J: TRBJ2-7; V: TRBV27; D: TRBD1; size: NA; DNA: TGTGCCAGCAGCACCCCGGGACAGGGCCCCTACGAGCAGTACTTC; CDR3: CASSTPGQGPYEQYF
J: TRBJ2-7; V: TRBV4-1; D: NA; size: NA; DNA: TGCGCCAGCAGCCCCACAGGATCGGCCCCGGAGCAGTACTTC; CDR3: CASSPTGSAPEQYF
J: TRBJ2-1; V: TRBV7-2; D: NA; size: few; DNA: TGTGCCAGCAGCTTCAGAATAGGGGAGACTACACCGCAGTTCTTC; CDR3: CASSFRIGETTPQFF
J: TRBJ2-7; V: TRBV29-1; D: TRBD2; size: few; DNA: TGCAGCGTCCGAACTAGCGGGGGGGCGCGCGAGCAGTACTTC; CDR3: CSVRTSGGAREQYF
J: TRBJ1-4; V: TRBV12-3/TRBV12-4; D: NA; size: NA; DNA: TGTGCCAGCAGTTTTTCCCAAAATGAAAAACTGTTTTTT; CDR3: CASSFSQNEKLFF
J: TRBJ2-1; V: TRBV19; D: TRBD2; size: NA; DNA: TGTGCCAGTAGTATTCCATCCAGCGGGAGTTGGGTCAATGAGCAGTTCTTC; CDR3: CASSIPSSGSWVNEQFF
J: TRBJ2-5; V: TRBV11-2; D: TRBD1; size: few; DNA: TGTGCCAGCAGCCCCGGGACAGGGACGGAGACCCAGTACTTC; CDR3: CASSPGTGTETQYF
J: TRBJ2-5; V: TRBV7-8; D: TRBD2; size: few; DNA: TGTGCCAGCGTACTAGCGGGGGGGCGAGAGACCCAGTACTTC; CDR3: CASVLAGGRETQYF
J: TRBJ1-3; V: TRBV2; D: NA; size: NA; DNA: TGTGCCTACCGGCGTCCGGGGCAGGCTGGAAACACCATATATTTT; CDR3: CAYRRPGQAGNTIYF
J: TRBJ2-1; V: TRBV18; D: NA; size: few; DNA: TGTGCCAGCTCACCACTGGACGGCGGATACAATGAGCAGTTCTTC; CDR3: CASSPLDGGYNEQFF
J: TRBJ2-3; V: TRBV14; D: NA; size: NA; DNA: TGTGCCAGCAGTCGGCGATCTAGCGTTAGCACAGATACGCAGTATTTT; CDR3: CASSRRSSVSTDTQYF
J: TRBJ2-3; V: TRBV9; D: NA; size: NA; DNA: TGTGCCAGCAGCGTAGTGCGAGGAACGCAGTATTTT; CDR3: CASSVVRGTQYF
J: TRBJ2-1; V: TRBV12-3/TRBV12-4; D: TRBD1; size: NA; DNA: TGTGCCAGCAGTTCCGGACAGGGGGCTTCCTACAATGAGCAGTTCTTC; CDR3: CASSSGQGASYNEQFF
J: TRBJ1-5; V: TRBV6-5; D: TRBD1; size: NA; DNA: TGTGCCAGCAGTTCGACAGGGGTGGATCAGCCCCAGCATTTT; CDR3: CASSSTGVDQPQHF
J: TRBJ2-3; V: TRBV5-6; D: TRBD1; size: NA; DNA: TGTGCCAGCAGCCGACAGGGGCCCCTTAGCACAGATACGCAGTATTTT; CDR3: CASSRQGPLSTDTQYF
J: TRBJ1-6; V: TRBV4-1; D: NA; size: NA; DNA: TGCGCCAGCAGCCGAGAGGGGGGAGCAGGGGATTCACCCCTCCACTTT; CDR3: CASSREGGAGDSPLHF
J: TRBJ1-1; V: TRBV12-3/TRBV12-4; D: NA; size: NA; DNA: TGTGCCAGCAGTTTTGCAGCTAAGAACACTGAAGCTTTCTTT; CDR3: CASSFAAKNTEAFF
J: TRBJ1-2; V: TRBV20-1; D: NA; size: NA; DNA: TGCAGCGCGAGAGACAAGACTAACTATGGCTACACCTTC; CDR3: CSARDKTNYGYTF
J: TRBJ2-3; V: TRBV12-3/TRBV12-4; D: TRBD2; size: NA; DNA: TGTGCCAGTAGCGGGAGGGCCGAAGATACGCAGTATTTT; CDR3: CASSGRAEDTQYF
J: TRBJ2-7; V: TRBV7-9; D: TRBD2; size: few; DNA: TGTGCCAGCAGTGAATTCCCGGGACTAGCGGGAGACGAGCAGTACTTC; CDR3: CASSEFPGLAGDEQYF
J: TRBJ1-2; V: TRBV2; D: TRBD1; size: NA; DNA: TGTGCCAGCAGATCGCCAGGGACAGGGGGTTATGGCTACACCTTC; CDR3: CASRSPGTGGYGYTF
J: TRBJ2-7; V: TRBV5-1; D: TRBD1; size: few; DNA: TGCGCCAGCAGCTATAGTCGGGACAGGGGAGAGGAGCAGTACTTC; CDR3: CASSYSRDRGEEQYF
J: TRBJ2-1; V: TRBV6-1; D: NA; size: few; DNA: TGTGCCAGCAGTGTCACCGTGAGCTCCTACAATGAGCAGTTCTTC; CDR3: CASSVTVSSYNEQFF
J: TRBJ2-7; V: TRBV9; D: TRBD1; size: few; DNA: TGTGCCAGCAGCGTAGGACAGGGTACTGTCTACGAGCAGTACTTC; CDR3: CASSVGQGTVYEQYF
J: TRBJ1-1; V: TRBV12-3/TRBV12-4; D: TRBD1; size: many; DNA: TGTGCCAGCAGGCTCACAGGGGGCACTGAAGCTTTCTTT; CDR3: CASRLTGGTEAFF
J: TRBJ1-2; V: TRBV20-1; D: NA; size: NA; DNA: TGCAGTGCTAGGGCAGGGTCTACCTATGGCTACACCTTC; CDR3: CSARAGSTYGYTF
J: TRBJ1-6; V: TRBV6-5; D: NA; size: NA; DNA: TGTGCCAGCAGTCAGGTGGATGATGCCGTGGGATCACCCCTCCACTTT; CDR3: CASSQVDDAVGSPLHF
J: TRBJ1-1; V: TRBV11-3; D: TRBD1; size: few; DNA: TGTGCCAGCAGCGCGCGACAGGGGGACACTGAAGCTTTCTTT; CDR3: CASSARQGDTEAFF
J: TRBJ1-4; V: TRBV20-1; D: NA; size: few; DNA: TGCAGTGCTCCGGCAACTGCAACTAATGAAAAACTGTTTTTT; CDR3: CSAPATATNEKLFF
J: TRBJ2-3; V: TRBV9; D: NA; size: NA; DNA: TGTGCCAGCAGCGTCCGGGCAGGGGAGACAGATACGCAGTATTTT; CDR3: CASSVRAGETDTQYF
J: TRBJ2-3; V: TRBV20-1; D: TRBD2; size: few; DNA: TGCAGTGCCATCCCACTAGGCGGGGGGAACACAGATACGCAGTATTTT; CDR3: CSAIPLGGGNTDTQYF
J: TRBJ2-1; V: TRBV12-3/TRBV12-4; D: TRBD2; size: few; DNA: TGTGCCAGCAGGGGCGGGACTAGCGGTTACAATGAGCAGTTCTTC; CDR3: CASRGGTSGYNEQFF
J: TRBJ2-7; V: TRBV7-8; D: NA; size: NA; DNA: TGTGCCAGCAGCTCGACAGGGAGGATCTACGAGCAGTACTTC; CDR3: CASSSTGRIYEQYF
J: TRBJ1-1; V: TRBV9; D: NA; size: few; DNA: TGTGCCAGCAGCGTAGCTGGGCAGGGAAACACTGAAGCTTTCTTT; CDR3: CASSVAGQGNTEAFF
J: TRBJ1-2; V: TRBV5-1; D: NA; size: few; DNA: TGCGCCAGCAGCTTGGTCGGCAGGTGGGAGTATGGCTACACCTTC; CDR3: CASSLVGRWEYGYTF
J: TRBJ2-1; V: TRBV7-7; D: NA; size: NA; DNA: TGTGCCAGCAGCTTAGAGTTGGTCGCCCATGAGCAGTTCTTC; CDR3: CASSLELVAHEQFF
J: TRBJ2-2; V: TRBV6-1; D: TRBD2; size: NA; DNA: TGTGCCAGCGGCGCTAGCGGGACTTCCCCCGGGGAGCTGTTTTTT; CDR3: CASGASGTSPGELFF
J: TRBJ2-3; V: TRBV9; D: NA; size: few; DNA: TGTGCCAGCAGCGTAGGTGCTAGCCCTCACACAGATACGCAGTATTTT; CDR3: CASSVGASPHTDTQYF